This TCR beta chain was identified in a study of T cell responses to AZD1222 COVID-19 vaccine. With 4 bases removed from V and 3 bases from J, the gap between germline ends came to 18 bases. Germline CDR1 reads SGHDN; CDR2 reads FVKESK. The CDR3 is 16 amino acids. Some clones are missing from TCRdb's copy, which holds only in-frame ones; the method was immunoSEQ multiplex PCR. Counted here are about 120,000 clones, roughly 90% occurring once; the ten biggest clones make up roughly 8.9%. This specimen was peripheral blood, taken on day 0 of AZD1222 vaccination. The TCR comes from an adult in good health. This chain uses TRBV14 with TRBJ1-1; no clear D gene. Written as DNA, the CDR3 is TGTGCCAGCAGCCGAAGGGCCCAGTTTCGGTACACTGAAGCTTTCTTT. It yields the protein CASSRRAQFRYTEAFF.